This T cell receptor (beta chain) is from a study of T cell responses to AZD1222 COVID-19 vaccine (dated by TCRdb to the early 2020s). For the wider study: Because spike-specific TCR depth and breadth did not differ between the two schedules, AZD1222 recipients who got a second dose at roughly 4 weeks were pooled with those who got a second dose at roughly 12 weeks. TCR sequencing covered about 230 trial participants: 200 to 220 given two doses of AZD1222 and around 25 given two doses of MenACWY control vaccine. Trial participants were enrolled by age into subgroups of 18-55, 56-69 and 70-plus years, and around 140, 26 and 57 TCR-sequenced participants, respectively, were included in these subgroups.

The sample's time point, from its label and the paper: baseline before first vaccination. Vaccinee samples were obtained from the UK trials COV001 and COV002, which included a single-blind randomized controlled phase 2/3 trial of AZD1222 (ChAdOx1 nCoV-19) in healthy adults. Trial participant PBMC samples were collected at day 0 and day 28 after the second dose for TCRbeta chain sequencing. The CDR3 regions of human TCRbeta chains were analyzed by immunosequencing. The original methods were these. Repertoire TCRs were matched against a reference library of SARS-CoV-2-specific TCRs generated with the MIRA antigen-specificity platform. Breadth was defined as the fraction of unique TCRs that were SARS-CoV-2-associated. Depth was defined as the fraction of total T cells that were SARS-CoV-2-associated. Using the MIRA data, every spike-specific TCR was mapped to the spike region that the TCR reacted to and assigned to either a CD4 or a CD8 class. Log10-transformed breadth and depth values were compared by one-way ANOVA with Sidak's multiple comparisons tests. TCRdb re-hosts the immuneACCESS table, in-frame sequences only. Its copies lack some clones; in the studies checked, an unresolved V gene accounts for under half of them, and the cause for the rest is not known. That table supplies the V and J calls and clone size; D and trimming were determined from the DNA. This sample gives about 130,000 clones in total; around 84% of them show up just once. The leading ten clones occupy about 20% of the sample.

Points on this clone: Its antigen remains unidentified. Qualities for individual bases were not recorded, and no much larger clone is one base off.

The CDR3 runs 11 amino acids, cysteine and phenylalanine included. The entry retains the CDR3 DNA only, 33 bases that are in frame from base 1. CDR1 and CDR2, per the germline V gene (reference sequence), are DFQATT and SNEGSKA. Cut back by 1 base and 9 bases, the V and J ends lie 9 bases apart. Here is what the overall study found, with its caveats: The 56-69-year group was small, and its depth increase did not reach significance, likely because of low power. Reportedly, close to half of the unique spike-specific TCRs recognized epitopes lying outside the regions that are mutated in the B.1.351 and B.1.1.7 variants. A significant rise in spike-specific TCR breadth and depth was observed after two AZD1222 doses relative to day 0 and relative to MenACWY recipients. Conclusions about previously exposed vaccinees are limited because only a handful of AZD1222 recipients were SARS-CoV-2 seropositive at baseline. Participants were mostly white British, with more females than males. The authors suggested clonal diversity may have been underestimated. Because no day 14 peak-response samples were available, repertoires were characterized only after the peak T cell response. Vaccine-associated CD4 TCRs spanned the whole spike protein, with dominant responses in regions 160-218 and 743-854.

This sequence uses TRBV20-1 and TRBJ1-1; a tentative D match to TRBD1 spans 5 bases. The receptor comes from an adult in good health. The material was peripheral blood, obtained on day 0 of AZD1222 vaccination. The DNA is as follows: TGCAGTGCTAGAGTGGGGGGAAAAGCTTTCTTT. Its protein reads: CSARVGGKAFF.